The table lists the clone carrying this T cell receptor beta chain with a few counts. Its antigen remains unknown. The ends were cut back, 4 bases at V and 5 bases at J, with 13 bases in the middle. CDR1 is SGHDT, CDR2 YYEEEE, per germline. CDR3 length equals 13 residues. Clones were sequenced by immunoSEQ multiplex PCR, and TCRdb holds only the in-frame ones, with some missing. The sample lists 150,000 to 200,000 clones; roughly 90% were seen once. The source of the sample is a study of cytomegalovirus exposure and HLA in healthy donors. Study summary: A later analysis reported the 100 to 150 validation repertoires used the same platform as the approximately 650 first-cohort repertoires.

Regarding the study as a whole: In vitro, three CMV-associated chains proved specific for CMV antigens. Subsequent analysis revealed that first-cohort TCR clusters tended to co-occur in the 120 validation repertoires. Cytomegalovirus association was listed for about 160 TCR beta chains.

The origin of this receptor is a woman aged 25-40 years in good health and CMV-seronegative. V gene TRBV5-6 combines with J gene TRBJ2-7; tentatively, D is TRBD1 (6 bases). Sequencing used PBMCs. The CDR3 here is CASSPDRLHEQYF. As DNA, the CDR3 is TGTGCCAGCAGCCCGGACAGACTGCACGAGCAGTACTTC.